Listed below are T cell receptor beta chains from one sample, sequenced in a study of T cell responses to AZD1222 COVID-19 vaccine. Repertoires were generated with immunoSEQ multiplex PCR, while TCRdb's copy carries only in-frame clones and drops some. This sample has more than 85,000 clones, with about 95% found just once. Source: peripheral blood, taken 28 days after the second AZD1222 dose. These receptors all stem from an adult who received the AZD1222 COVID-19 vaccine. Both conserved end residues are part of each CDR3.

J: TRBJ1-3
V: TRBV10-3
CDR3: CAISPSGNTIYF

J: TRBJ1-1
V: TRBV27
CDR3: CASSYLPNTEAFF

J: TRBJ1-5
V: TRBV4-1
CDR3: CASSQGQMSNQPQHF

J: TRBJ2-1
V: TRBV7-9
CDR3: CASSSTVSYNEQFF

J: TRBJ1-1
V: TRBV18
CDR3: CASSPPGEAFF

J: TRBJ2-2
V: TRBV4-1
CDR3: CASSRTGENTGELFF

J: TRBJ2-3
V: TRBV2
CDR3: CASSGASGSATDTQYF

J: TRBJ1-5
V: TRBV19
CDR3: CASSTPGRGEGSF

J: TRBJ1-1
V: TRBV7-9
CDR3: CASSSHRDNTEAFF

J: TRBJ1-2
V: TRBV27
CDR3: CASSPRVRDFLTNYGYTF

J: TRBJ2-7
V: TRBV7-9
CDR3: CASSSSEGRYEQYF

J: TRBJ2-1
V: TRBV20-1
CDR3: CSARESNEQFF

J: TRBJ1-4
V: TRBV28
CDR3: CASTEVLNEKLFF

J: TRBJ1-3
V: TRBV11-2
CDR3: CASSLVYGTGTGNTIYF

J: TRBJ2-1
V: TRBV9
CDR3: CASSVTGTGNEQFF

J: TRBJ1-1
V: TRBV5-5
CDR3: CASSFEGGNTEAFF

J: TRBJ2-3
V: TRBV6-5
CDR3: CASRRETDTQYF

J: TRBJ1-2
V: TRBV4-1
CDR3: CASSQDKGSNYGYTF

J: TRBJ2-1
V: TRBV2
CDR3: CANGLAGNNEQFF

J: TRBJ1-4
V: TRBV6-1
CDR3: CASSEALRGSATNEKLFF

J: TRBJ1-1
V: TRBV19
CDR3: CASSGTGWTEAFF

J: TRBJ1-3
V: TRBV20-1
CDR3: CSASPARAPGNTIYF

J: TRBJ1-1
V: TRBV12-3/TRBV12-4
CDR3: CASSFGGNTEAFF

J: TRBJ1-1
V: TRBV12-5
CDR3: CASGPPGHTKRTEAFF

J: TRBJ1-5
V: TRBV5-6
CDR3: CASSSYASNQPQHF

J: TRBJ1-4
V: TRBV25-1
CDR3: CASSGLIGTGAEKLFF

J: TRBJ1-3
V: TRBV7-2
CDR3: CASSLGQGSGTIYF

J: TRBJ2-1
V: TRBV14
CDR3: CASTPNFGDYNEQFF

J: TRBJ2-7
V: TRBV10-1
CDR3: CASRQGPAEEQYF

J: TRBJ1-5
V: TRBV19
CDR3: CASSIAGGNQPQHF

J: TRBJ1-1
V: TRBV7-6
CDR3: CASSHRWEGRNTEAFF

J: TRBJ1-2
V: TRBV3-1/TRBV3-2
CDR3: CASSPGGTLSYTF

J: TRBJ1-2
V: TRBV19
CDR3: CASTQSGNYGYTF

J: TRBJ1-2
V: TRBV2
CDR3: CATGTGGYGYTF

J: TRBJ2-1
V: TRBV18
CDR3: CASSPPGLAGGQYNEQFF

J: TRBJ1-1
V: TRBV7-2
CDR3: CASGGFRNTEAFF

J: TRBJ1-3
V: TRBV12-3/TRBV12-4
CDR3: CASSLEGGNTIYF

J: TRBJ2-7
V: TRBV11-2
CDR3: CASGTGTLGLEQYF

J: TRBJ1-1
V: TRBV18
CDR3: CASSRDRADEAFF

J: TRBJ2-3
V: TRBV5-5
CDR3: CASSYSGGAGDTQYF

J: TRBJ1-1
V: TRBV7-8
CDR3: CATIQQLNTEAFF

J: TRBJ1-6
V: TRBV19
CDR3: CASSHIRSPLHF

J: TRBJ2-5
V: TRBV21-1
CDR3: CASSMPVQETQYF

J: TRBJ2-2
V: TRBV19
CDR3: CASSIGPNTGELFF

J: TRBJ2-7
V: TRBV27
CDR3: CASSFGLPESYEQYF

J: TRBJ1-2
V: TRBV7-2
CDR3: CASSSDRKDGYTF

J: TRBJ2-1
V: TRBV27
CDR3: CASSLPNRGNEQFF

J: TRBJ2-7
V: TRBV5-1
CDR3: CASSLTGSYEQYF

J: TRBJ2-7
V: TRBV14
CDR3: CASSQVQIAGQYF

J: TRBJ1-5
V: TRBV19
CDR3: CASSTQMDQPQHF

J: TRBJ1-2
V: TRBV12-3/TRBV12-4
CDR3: CASTSGVYGYTF

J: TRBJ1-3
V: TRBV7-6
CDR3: CASSLTGGSVRNTIYF

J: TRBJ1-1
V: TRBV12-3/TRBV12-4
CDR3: CASSGGGNTEAFF

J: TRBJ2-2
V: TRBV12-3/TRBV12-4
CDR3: CASSFLGAGELFF

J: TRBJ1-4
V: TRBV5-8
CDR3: CASSLYGGEKLFF

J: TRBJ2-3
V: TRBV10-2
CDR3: CASSGGGDRADTQYF

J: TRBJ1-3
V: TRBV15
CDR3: CATSRERSSGNTIYF

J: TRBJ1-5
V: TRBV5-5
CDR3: CASSLYVSGPGRPQHF

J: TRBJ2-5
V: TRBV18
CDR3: CASSPLRGGQETQYF

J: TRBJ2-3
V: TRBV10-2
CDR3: CASSESGDRTDTQYF